This TCR beta chain was observed in a study of blood T cell repertoires in COVID-19. The CDR3 is 14 residues long. In germline, CDR1 is MDHEN, CDR2 SYDVKM. Between the trimmed V and J ends, which lost 9 bases and 0 bases, there was a span of 13 bases. This table comes from immunoSEQ multiplex PCR, and its TCRdb copy is limited to in-frame clones, with some not included. In the table there are 90,000 or so clones, about 84% of which are singletons. The chain carries TRBV28 and TRBJ2-3; maybe TRBD1 (6 bases). The sequence was collected from a man in his fifties with active COVID-19. Sequencing was done on a sample of peripheral blood. CDR3 sequence: CASRDTYSTDTQYF. CDR3 sequence (DNA): TGTGCCAGTAGGGACACCTATAGCACAGATACGCAGTATTTT. Complete variable domain (other parts from reference TRBV28 and TRBJ2-3): DVKVTQSSRYLVKRTGEKVFLECVQDMDHENMFWYRQDPGLGLRLIYFSYDVKMKEKGDIPEGYSVSREKKERFSLILESASTNQTSMYLCASRDTYSTDTQYFGPGTRLTVL.